The 4 T cell receptor beta chains reported below all come from one sample, sequenced in a study of OX40 agonist ivuxolimab in advanced cancers. Method: immunoSEQ multiplex PCR; TCRdb's copy keeps in-frame clones and lacks some. This table has 25,000 to 35,000 clones, around 88% appearing once. The starting material was CD4+ or CD8+ T cells sorted from blood, obtained in a trial of the OX40 agonist ivuxolimab. The receptors were gathered from an adult with an advanced solid tumor such as melanoma, head and neck, liver or kidney cancer.

The chain carries TRBV6-6 and TRBJ2-7; 8 nucleotides match TRBD1. V trimming: 5 bases; J trimming: 1 base; junction bases outside the gene matches: 1. The germline gives CDR1 MNHNY, CDR2 SVGAGI (reference sequence). This CDR3 is 13 amino acids long. CDR3 coding DNA: TGTGCCAGCAGTGACAGGGGATCCTACGAGCAGTACTTC. Translating gives CASSDRGSYEQYF.

J is TRBJ1-4 and V is TRBV19; D unresolved. The ends were cut back, 4 bases at V and 8 bases at J, with 17 bases in the middle. This CDR3 contains 15 residues. The germline CDR1 and CDR2 sequences are LNHDA and SQIVND (reference sequence). CDR3 protein: CASSTWTPLREKLFF. The CDR3 DNA sequence: TGTGCCAGTAGTACCTGGACCCCCCTACGGGAAAAACTGTTTTTT.

The rearrangement uses TRBV9 and TRBJ1-2; possibly TRBD1 for D (6 bases). Germline V CDR1 and CDR2: SGDLS, YYNGEE. Trimming removed 5 bases from V and 8 bases from J, with 16 bases in between. CDR3 length: 13 residues. In DNA form, the CDR3 reads TGTGCCAGCAGGAGAAAGGGGGATGTGGGCTACACCTTC. Amino acids: CASRRKGDVGYTF.

The sample holds one count of this clone. The chain has TRBV28 and TRBJ1-5; TRBD1 is a possible D gene (5 bases). Germline lookup yields CDR1 MDHEN and CDR2 SYDVKM. Trimming took 3 bases from V and 2 from J, leaving 20 bases between them. The CDR3 is made up of 18 amino acids. For the CDR3, the DNA is TGTGCCAGCAGTTTTGGTGTCTACAGGCCCGGAGGCAATCAGCCCCAGCATTTT. Encoded protein: CASSFGVYRPGGNQPQHF.